These 5 T cell receptor beta chains originate from one sample sequenced in a study of tumor-infiltrating lymphocytes in localized non-small cell lung cancer. TCRdb's table, derived via immunoSEQ multiplex PCR, lists solely in-frame clones and lacks some. In the table there are some 6,700 clones, approximately 69% of which are singletons. The sample consisted of lung tumor tissue. These receptors were obtained from a human donor with non-small cell lung cancer.

This chain links TRBV2 with TRBJ1-2, with TRBD1 matching 8 bases. The V and J ends lost 7 bases and 8 bases, in that order; junction bases with no gene match: 9. The CDR3 is 13 amino acids. Germline V gives CDR1 SNHLY, CDR2 FYNNEI. The CDR3 reads CASTETGEGGYTF. Written as DNA, the CDR3 is TGTGCCAGCACCGAGACAGGGGAGGGCGGCTACACCTTC.

This sequence joins TRBV7-9 and TRBJ1-2; TRBD1 aligns across 7 bases. J lost 6 bases, V lost 1 base, and 5 bases had no gene match. CDR3 length: 14 residues. The V gene's germline CDR1 is SEHNR and CDR2 FQNEAQ (reference sequence). The CDR3: CASSLGQGRNGYTF. The CDR3 DNA reads TGTGCCAGCAGCTTAGGACAGGGACGGAATGGCTACACCTTC.

V gene TRBV6-6 combines with J gene TRBJ2-2; possible D gene TRBD2, 5 bases. V was cut by 6 bases and J by 7 bases, with 9 bases left in between. In germline, CDR1 is MNHNY, CDR2 SVGAGI (reference sequence). The CDR3 covers 12 residues. The CDR3 reads CASSPDFGELFF. Written as DNA, the CDR3 is TGTGCCAGCAGCCCGGACTTCGGGGAGCTGTTTTTT.

This chain joins TRBV9 and TRBJ1-4; D not certain. The germline V and J ends were trimmed by 2 bases and 4 bases, with 12 bases remaining between them. CDR3 length equals 15 residues. Germline V lookup: CDR1 SGDLS, CDR2 YYNGEE. Here the CDR3 reads CASSVSTESNEKLFF. For the CDR3, the DNA is TGTGCCAGCAGCGTGAGTACAGAGAGTAATGAAAAACTGTTTTTT.

This chain links TRBV11-3 with TRBJ1-1; no firm D call. The CDR3 contains 13 residues. V lost 2 bases and J lost 5, with 9 bases in between. Looked up from germline, CDR1 is SGHNT and CDR2 is YENEEA. CDR3 residues: CASSLSDSTEAFF. The CDR3 bases are TGTGCCAGCAGCTTATCTGATAGTACTGAAGCTTTCTTT. The full variable domain, completed using reference TRBV11-3 and TRBJ1-1, is EAGVVQSPRYKIIEKKQPVAFWCNPISGHNTLYWYLQNLGQGPELLIRYENEEAVDDSQLPKDRFSAERLKGVDSTLKIQPAELGDSAVYLCASSLSDSTEAFFGQGTRLTVV.